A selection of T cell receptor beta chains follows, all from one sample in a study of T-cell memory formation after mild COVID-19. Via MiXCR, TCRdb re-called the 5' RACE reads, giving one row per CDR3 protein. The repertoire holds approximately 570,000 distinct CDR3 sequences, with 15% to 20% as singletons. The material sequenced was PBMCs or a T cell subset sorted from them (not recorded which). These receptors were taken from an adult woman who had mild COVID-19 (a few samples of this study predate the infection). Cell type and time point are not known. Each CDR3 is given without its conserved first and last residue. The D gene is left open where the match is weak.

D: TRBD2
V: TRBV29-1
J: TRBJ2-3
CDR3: SVGTGTTTDTQY

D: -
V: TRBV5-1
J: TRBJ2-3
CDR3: ASSSLGLGTDTQY

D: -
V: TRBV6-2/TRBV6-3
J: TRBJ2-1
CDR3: ASIAGTPVYNEQF

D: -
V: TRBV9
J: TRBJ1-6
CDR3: ASSGNTNSPLH

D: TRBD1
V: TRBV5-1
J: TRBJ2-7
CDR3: ASSPGTGQPYEQY

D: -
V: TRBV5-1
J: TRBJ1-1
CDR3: ASSFRGSGASNTEAF

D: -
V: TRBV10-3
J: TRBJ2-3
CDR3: AIKGGSADTQY

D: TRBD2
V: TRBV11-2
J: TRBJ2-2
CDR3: ASSFLAGDGGELF

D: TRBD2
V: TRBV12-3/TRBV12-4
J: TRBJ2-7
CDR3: ASSTTALGGRANEQY

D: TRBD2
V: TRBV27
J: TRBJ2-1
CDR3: ASSFAGDAYNEQF

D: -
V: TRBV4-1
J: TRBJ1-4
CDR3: ASSRNFPGATNEKLF